The 7 T cell receptor beta chains below come from one sample, sequenced in a study of CD8 T cells in ankylosing spondylitis (dated by TCRdb to 2016 to 2017). The library was prepared using 5' RACE. TCRdb shows the sequencer as Illumina HiSeq 2500. The raw public data were reprocessed by TCRdb itself: fastp quality trimming at Q25, MiXCR clonotype calling, in-frame beta chains only. Rows matching on CDR3 protein sequence are summarized as one entry with the most common DNA and genes. The sample table lists more than 250,000 distinct CDR3 sequences, 11% of them with a count of one. The top ten clonotypes cover roughly 9.5% of the sample. Sequencing was done on a sample of blood, either unsorted or a sorted T cell fraction (not recorded which). The receptor source for this set is a female donor with ankylosing spondylitis or in good health (not recorded which).

In its sample, this clonotype was seen many times. DNA for the CDR3: TGTGCCAGCAGCTTAGGGGGGGCGGATCTCCACTTT. Translated, it gives CASSLGGADLHF. The chain is built from TRBV7-9 and TRBJ1-6; a weak D match, TRBD1 (6 bases). Germline V gives CDR1 SEHNR, CDR2 FQNEAQ (reference sequence). CDR3 length equals 12 residues. V was clipped by 1 base and J by 16 bases, with 11 bases between them.

The CDR3 nucleotides are TGTGCCAGCAGCGGGACAGGGCTTTCGGACATTCAGTACTTC. Its protein is CASSGTGLSDIQYF. The chain recombines TRBV5-6 with TRBJ2-4; 9 positions match TRBD1. The CDR3 extends over 14 amino acids. V was pared by 4 bases and J by 8 bases, with 7 bases of the junction left unmatched. Germline assignment: CDR1 SGHDT and CDR2 YYEEEE.

This clonotype turned up a few times. V is TRBV15 and J is TRBJ2-1, with 8 positions matching TRBD2. CDR1 is LNHNV, CDR2 YYDKDF, per germline (reference sequence). V dropped 1 base and J dropped 7; count of bases not matched to a gene: 9. CDR3 length: 16 amino acids. The CDR3 sequence: CATSRVRASGLNEQFF. CDR3 coding DNA: TGTGCCACCAGCAGAGTACGCGCTAGCGGGCTGAATGAGCAGTTCTTC.

The gene calls are TRBV5-1 and TRBJ2-1; D uncertain. This CDR3 is 19 amino acids long. V was trimmed by 4 bases and J by 0 bases, leaving 23 bases between them. Germline lookup yields CDR1 SGHRS and CDR2 YFSETQ. CDR3 nucleotides: TGCGCCAGCAGCCCTGGACCGAGGAATCAGAAGAGCTCCTACAATGAGCAGTTCTTC. This gives the protein CASSPGPRNQKSSYNEQFF.

This clonotype came up many times. The J gene is TRBJ2-1, the V gene TRBV20-1; 11 bases are a match to TRBD2. Germline lookup yields CDR1 DFQATT and CDR2 SNEGSKA (reference sequence). This CDR3 is built from 16 residues. The V segment lost 6 bases and the J segment 5 bases; nucleotides outside the gene matches: 12. DNA for the CDR3: TGCAGTGCGGTCTCGGTAGCGGGAGGGCCCAACAATGAGCAGTTCTTC. It yields the protein CSAVSVAGGPNNEQFF.

Many counts were recorded for this clonotype. The V and J genes are TRBV5-1 and TRBJ2-3; D uncertain. This CDR3 comprises 13 residues. V gave up 7 bases and J gave up 2 bases, with 11 bases separating them. Germline V gene lookup returns CDR1 SGHRS and CDR2 YFSETQ. As DNA, the CDR3 is TGCGCCAGCGTCAAATCCCCCACAGATACGCAGTATTTT. As protein: CASVKSPTDTQYF.

This clonotype has ten or more counts. The CDR3 region has the DNA TGTGCCAGCAGCTCGAAGTTCCGGGACAGGGTCTTATCCTACGAGCAGTACTTC. This sequence encodes CASSSKFRDRVLSYEQYF. The chain couples TRBV5-5 to TRBJ2-7; 9 positions match TRBD1. CDR1 SGHKS and CDR2 YYEKEE come from the germline V gene (reference sequence). V shed 3 bases and J 1 base; nucleotides not matched to a gene: 14. This CDR3 contains 18 residues.